The rows below give T cell receptor beta chains drawn from one sample of a study of blood T cells in healthy people across ages. From the 5' RACE reads, TCRdb called clonotypes with MiXCR, one entry per CDR3 protein. This sample carries 780,000 or so distinct CDR3 sequences, less than 70% of them seen once, and the ten largest clones take approximately 40%. The specimen was blood. All receptors derive from a man of 80 years or more in good health. The CDR3 runs from the conserved cysteine through the conserved F or W. The D gene is left open where the match is weak. The size of a clone is reported for some rows only, either as once, few or many, or as a class for expanded clones.

D gene,V gene,clone size,J gene,CDR3 protein,CDR3 DNA
TRBD2,TRBV29-1,once,TRBJ2-1,CSVEGGEGMPYEQFF,TGCAGCGTTGAAGGAGGGGAGGGGATGCCCTACGAGCAGTTCTTC
TRBD1,TRBV2,few,TRBJ2-1,CASSGDRAFPRDEQFF,TGTGCCAGCAGTGGAGACAGGGCCTTTCCGAGGGATGAGCAGTTCTTC
.,TRBV12-3/TRBV12-4,few,TRBJ2-6,CASSLASGGANVLTF,TGTGCCAGCAGTTTGGCCTCGGGGGGGGCCAACGTCCTGACTTTC
.,TRBV24-1,few,TRBJ2-1,CATSDLQSDDVCNEQFF,TGTGCCACCAGTGATCTTCAGTCCGACGATGTGTGTAATGAGCAGTTCTTC
TRBD2,TRBV4-1,few,TRBJ2-1,CASSQGASGMVIYNEQFF,TGCGCCAGCAGCCAAGGGGCTAGCGGGATGGTAATCTACAATGAGCAGTTCTTC
TRBD1,TRBV12-3/TRBV12-4,many,TRBJ1-4,CASSPGQGANEKLFF,TGTGCCAGCAGTCCCGGACAGGGCGCTAATGAAAAACTGTTTTTT
TRBD1,TRBV5-1,.,TRBJ2-6,CASARDRSSGANVLTF,TGCGCCAGCGCCCGGGACAGGTCCTCTGGGGCCAACGTCCTGACTTTC
.,TRBV6-1,.,TRBJ2-1,CASSSISLANDKEQFF,TGTGCCAGCAGTTCGATCTCGCTAGCAAATGACAAGGAGCAGTTCTTC
TRBD1,TRBV2,.,TRBJ2-7,CASSDRGRGPYEQYF,TGTGCCAGCAGCGACAGGGGGCGGGGACCGTACGAGCAGTACTTC
.,TRBV5-1,.,TRBJ2-7,CASSLVSGGHSTYEQYF,TGCGCCAGCAGCTTGGTATCCGGCGGGCACAGCACCTACGAGCAGTACTTC
TRBD1,TRBV20-1,.,TRBJ2-3,CSARKQGYTDTQYF,TGCAGTGCAAGAAAACAGGGGTACACAGATACGCAGTATTTT
.,TRBV6-5,few,TRBJ2-5,CASSVRSGTQYF,TGTGCCAGCAGTGTCCGATCGGGGACCCAGTACTTC
TRBD2,TRBV4-2,.,TRBJ2-7,CASSQERPAGVHEQYF,TGTGCCAGCAGCCAAGAACGTCCAGCGGGAGTCCACGAGCAGTACTTC
TRBD2,TRBV20-1,few,TRBJ2-1,CSAALRSGSYNEQFF,TGCAGTGCTGCCCTAAGGAGCGGGAGCTACAATGAGCAGTTCTTC
TRBD1,TRBV20-1,few,TRBJ2-7,CSAIPRGWNSYEQYF,TGCAGTGCTATTCCCAGGGGGTGGAACTCCTACGAGCAGTACTTC
TRBD1,TRBV7-9,.,TRBJ1-1,CASSLDRGQNTEAFF,TGTGCCAGCAGCTTGGACAGGGGTCAGAACACTGAAGCTTTCTTT
TRBD2,TRBV2,few,TRBJ2-5,CASSDGGLGQETQYF,TGTGCCAGCAGTGATGGGGGACTAGGACAAGAGACCCAGTACTTC
.,TRBV11-3,.,TRBJ2-1,CASSLISTSSYNEQFF,TGTGCCAGCAGCTTAATATCGACTAGCTCCTACAATGAGCAGTTCTTC
TRBD1,TRBV12-3/TRBV12-4,.,TRBJ2-1,CASSPGRTGVRNEQFF,TGTGCCAGCAGTCCCGGCAGGACAGGGGTTCGGAATGAGCAGTTCTTC
.,TRBV25-1,.,TRBJ2-6,CASGEPGANVLTF,TGTGCCAGCGGTGAACCTGGGGCCAACGTCCTGACTTTC
TRBD1,TRBV7-2,few,TRBJ2-4,CASSLGTGKNIQYF,TGTGCCAGCAGCTTAGGGACAGGGAAAAACATTCAGTACTTC
TRBD2,TRBV6-1,.,TRBJ2-5,CASGLARETQYF,TGTGCCAGCGGACTAGCCCGGGAGACCCAGTACTTC
TRBD2,TRBV3-1,.,TRBJ2-1,CASSQRGTTYNEQFF,TGTGCCAGCAGCCAGCGCGGGACTACCTACAATGAGCAGTTCTTC
TRBD1,TRBV20-1,.,TRBJ1-1,CSARVGRGNMNTEAFF,TGCAGTGCTAGAGTAGGCAGGGGGAACATGAACACTGAAGCTTTCTTT
TRBD2,TRBV4-1,.,TRBJ2-5,CASSQDAAGGREQYF,TGCGCCAGCAGCCAAGATGCCGCGGGGGGGAGAGAGCAGTACTTC
.,TRBV21-1,.,TRBJ1-1,CASSNPRGKAFF,TGTGCCAGCAGCAATCCTAGGGGGAAAGCTTTCTTT
TRBD1,TRBV20-1,.,TRBJ1-4,CSARVPGQHIGKLFF,TGCAGTGCTAGAGTACCGGGACAGCACATAGGAAAACTGTTTTTT
.,TRBV6-5,.,TRBJ2-1,CASSYGGGSYNEQFF,TGTGCCAGCAGTTACGGAGGGGGGTCCTACAATGAGCAGTTCTTC
.,TRBV2,.,TRBJ2-2,CASRAGTPNTGELFF,TGTGCCAGCAGGGCCGGGACTCCAAACACCGGGGAGCTGTTTTTT
TRBD2,TRBV3-1,.,TRBJ2-1,CASSQAGGSHNEQFF,TGTGCCAGCAGCCAAGCTGGCGGGAGCCACAATGAGCAGTTCTTC
TRBD2,TRBV6-2/TRBV6-3,.,TRBJ2-3,CASRKPLAGEGRYAYF,TGTGCCAGCAGAAAACCCCTAGCGGGAGAAGGGAGATACGCGTATTTT
.,TRBV4-2,.,TRBJ1-4,CASRTTGTRTNEKLFF,TGTGCCAGCAGGACTACAGGGACTAGAACTAATGAAAAACTGTTTTTT
TRBD2,TRBV28,.,TRBJ2-1,CASSMGLAVNEQFF,TGTGCCAGCAGTATGGGACTAGCGGTCAATGAGCAGTTCTTC
TRBD1,TRBV10-3,.,TRBJ2-1,CAISETKHRGQTYNEQFF,TGTGCCATCAGTGAGACCAAACACAGGGGGCAAACCTACAATGAGCAGTTCTTC
TRBD2,TRBV6-5,once,TRBJ2-1,CASFKRDRVGEQFF,TGTGCCAGCTTCAAGCGGGATAGGGTGGGTGAGCAGTTCTTC
TRBD2,TRBV29-1,.,TRBJ2-7,CSVVRLAGGEQYF,TGCAGCGTTGTCCGACTAGCGGGAGGCGAGCAGTACTTC
TRBD1,TRBV5-1,few,TRBJ2-7,CASGVSGTGTYEQYF,TGCGCCAGCGGAGTCTCCGGGACAGGGACCTACGAGCAGTACTTC
.,TRBV7-8,.,TRBJ1-6,CASSLAHIDNSPLHF,TGTGCCAGCAGCTTAGCCCATATAGATAATTCACCCCTCCACTTT
.,TRBV9,few,TRBJ2-7,CASSPPQGISYEQYF,TGTGCCAGCAGCCCTCCTCAGGGGATCTCCTACGAGCAGTACTTC
.,TRBV11-2,.,TRBJ2-7,CASRRVGAYEQYF,TGTGCCAGCAGGAGGGTCGGGGCCTACGAGCAGTACTTC
.,TRBV9,.,TRBJ2-1,CASSFSWGPRNEQFF,TGTGCCAGCAGCTTCAGCTGGGGGCCGCGGAATGAGCAGTTCTTC
TRBD1,TRBV29-1,few,TRBJ2-7,CSAGRGGHEQYF,TGCAGCGCCGGAAGAGGGGGCCACGAGCAGTACTTC
.,TRBV5-1,.,TRBJ2-7,CASSDRTGEGEQYF,TGCGCCAGCAGCGATCGGACGGGAGAGGGGGAGCAGTACTTC
.,TRBV7-9,.,TRBJ2-7,CASSLAGRPGEQYF,TGTGCCAGCAGCTTAGCTGGCAGGCCTGGCGAGCAGTACTTC
TRBD1,TRBV2,few,TRBJ2-1,CASSEGTGVRRQFF,TGTGCCAGCAGTGAAGGGACAGGGGTGAGGCGGCAGTTCTTC
TRBD2,TRBV5-1,few,TRBJ2-3,CASRPGLATPRSTDTQYF,TGCGCCAGCAGGCCGGGACTAGCGACTCCTAGGAGCACAGATACGCAGTATTTT
.,TRBV27,once,TRBJ2-1,CASSSLGGVTDEQFF,TGTGCCAGCAGTTCCCTCGGTGGGGTAACCGATGAGCAGTTCTTC
.,TRBV4-3,.,TRBJ2-7,CASSQDVSGGSYEQYF,TGCGCCAGCAGCCAAGATGTTAGTGGAGGATCCTACGAGCAGTACTTC
.,TRBV18,.,TRBJ2-7,CASSPPGKSYEQYF,TGTGCCAGCTCACCACCGGGGAAGAGCTACGAGCAGTACTTC
TRBD1,TRBV2,.,TRBJ1-2,CASSDDRGPGYTF,TGTGCCAGCAGTGACGACAGGGGGCCTGGCTACACCTTC
.,TRBV27,.,TRBJ2-1,CASSFNGVSNGNEQFF,TGTGCCAGCAGTTTTAATGGGGTCTCCAATGGGAATGAGCAGTTCTTC
TRBD2,TRBV29-1,.,TRBJ2-3,CGAYSGTATDTRYF,TGCGGCGCCTATAGCGGGACCGCGACAGATACGCGGTATTTT
TRBD2,TRBV5-7,.,TRBJ2-1,CASRPPGGGLSYNEQFF,TGTGCCAGCAGACCGCCGGGGGGAGGGCTCTCCTACAATGAGCAGTTCTTC
.,TRBV30,.,TRBJ1-2,CARSIPADIYGYTF,TGTGCCCGGAGTATCCCGGCTGATATCTATGGCTACACCTTC
TRBD1,TRBV20-1,.,TRBJ2-7,CSASPGTGKSYEQYF,TGCAGTGCTAGTCCCGGGACAGGAAAATCCTACGAGCAGTACTTC
.,TRBV3-1,.,TRBJ1-2,CASSYQGSNYGYTF,TGTGCCAGTAGCTATCAGGGGTCTAACTATGGCTACACCTTC
TRBD1,TRBV5-1,.,TRBJ1-2,CASSPTDRRYGYTF,TGCGCCAGCAGCCCGACGGACAGGCGGTATGGCTACACCTTC
.,TRBV3-1,.,TRBJ2-7,CASSRKSGSGRYEQYF,TGTGCCAGCAGCCGGAAAAGTGGGAGCGGACGCTACGAGCAGTACTTC
.,TRBV10-3,few,TRBJ2-1,CAISGVTSEQFF,TGTGCCATCAGTGGCGTGACAAGTGAGCAGTTCTTC
TRBD2,TRBV11-3,few,TRBJ2-3,CASSLGGRSADTQYF,TGTGCCAGCAGCTTAGGCGGGAGGTCGGCAGATACGCAGTATTTT